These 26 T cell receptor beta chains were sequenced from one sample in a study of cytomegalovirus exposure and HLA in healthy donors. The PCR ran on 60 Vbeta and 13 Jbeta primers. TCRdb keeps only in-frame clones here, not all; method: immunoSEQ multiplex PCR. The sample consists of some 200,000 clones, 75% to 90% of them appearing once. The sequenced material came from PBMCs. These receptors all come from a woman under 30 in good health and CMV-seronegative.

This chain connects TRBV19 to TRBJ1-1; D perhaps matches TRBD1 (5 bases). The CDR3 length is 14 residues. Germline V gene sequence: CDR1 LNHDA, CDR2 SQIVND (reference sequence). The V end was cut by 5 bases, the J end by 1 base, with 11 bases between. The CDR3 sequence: CASSVGHRNTEAFF. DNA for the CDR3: TGTGCCAGTAGTGTAGGACATCGGAACACTGAAGCTTTCTTT.

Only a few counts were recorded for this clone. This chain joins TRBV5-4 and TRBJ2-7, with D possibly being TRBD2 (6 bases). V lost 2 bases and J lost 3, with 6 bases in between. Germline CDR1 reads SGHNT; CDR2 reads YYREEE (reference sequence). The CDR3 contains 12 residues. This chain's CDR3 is CASSFGSYEQYF. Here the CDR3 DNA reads TGTGCCAGCAGCTTCGGGAGCTACGAGCAGTACTTC.

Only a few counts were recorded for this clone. The DNA for the CDR3 is TGTGCCAGCAGTTACGGGGGGTACCAAGAGACCCAGTACTTC. Protein product: CASSYGGYQETQYF. The chain carries TRBV6-5 and TRBJ2-5, with D maybe TRBD2 (6 bases). Germline-derived CDR1 and CDR2 are MNHEY and SVGAGI. This CDR3 has 14 residues. V was shortened by 2 bases and J by 0 bases, with 7 bases between the two germline ends.

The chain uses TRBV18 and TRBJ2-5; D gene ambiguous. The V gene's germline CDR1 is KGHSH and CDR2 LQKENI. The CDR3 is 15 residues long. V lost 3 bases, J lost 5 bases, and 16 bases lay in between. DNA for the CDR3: TGTGCCAGCTCACCCGATGCCATTATCGGGGAGACCCAGTACTTC. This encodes CASSPDAIIGETQYF.

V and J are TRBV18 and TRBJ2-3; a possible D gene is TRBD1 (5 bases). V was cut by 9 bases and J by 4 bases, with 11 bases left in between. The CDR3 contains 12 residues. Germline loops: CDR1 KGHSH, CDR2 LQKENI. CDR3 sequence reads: CASSQGPDTQYF. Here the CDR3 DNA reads TGTGCCAGTTCCCAGGGTCCAGATACGCAGTATTTT.

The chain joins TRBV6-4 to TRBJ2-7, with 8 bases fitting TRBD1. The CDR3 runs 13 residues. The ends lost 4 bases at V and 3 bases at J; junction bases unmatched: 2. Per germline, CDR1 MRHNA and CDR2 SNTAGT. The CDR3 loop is CASSADRGYEQYF. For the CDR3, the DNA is TGTGCCAGCAGTGCCGACAGGGGCTACGAGCAGTACTTC.

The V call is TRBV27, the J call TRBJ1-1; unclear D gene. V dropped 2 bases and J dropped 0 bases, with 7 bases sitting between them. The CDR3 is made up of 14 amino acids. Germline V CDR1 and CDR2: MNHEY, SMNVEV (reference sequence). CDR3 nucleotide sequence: TGTGCCAGCAGTTTACACGGGTTGAACACTGAAGCTTTCTTT. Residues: CASSLHGLNTEAFF.

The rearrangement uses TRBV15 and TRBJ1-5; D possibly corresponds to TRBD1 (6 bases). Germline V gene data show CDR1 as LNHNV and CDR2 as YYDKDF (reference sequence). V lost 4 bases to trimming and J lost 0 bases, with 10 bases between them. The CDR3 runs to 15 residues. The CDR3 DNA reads TGTGCCACCAGCAAGGGACACACTAGCAATCAGCCCCAGCATTTT. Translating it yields CATSKGHTSNQPQHF.

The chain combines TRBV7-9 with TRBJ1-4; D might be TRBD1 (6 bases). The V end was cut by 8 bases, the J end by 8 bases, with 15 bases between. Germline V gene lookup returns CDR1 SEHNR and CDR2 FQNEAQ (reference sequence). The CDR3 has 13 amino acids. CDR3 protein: CASSGQPGEKLFF. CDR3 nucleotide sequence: TGTGCCAGCTCCGGACAGCCTGGGGAAAAACTGTTTTTT.

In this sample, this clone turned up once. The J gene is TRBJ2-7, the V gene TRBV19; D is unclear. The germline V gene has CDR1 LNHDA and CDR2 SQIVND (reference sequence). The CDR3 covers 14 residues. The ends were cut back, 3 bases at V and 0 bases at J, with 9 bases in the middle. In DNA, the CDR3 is TGTGCCAGTAGTATTTATTCCTACTCCTACGAGCAGTACTTC. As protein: CASSIYSYSYEQYF.

Written as DNA, the CDR3 is TGTGCCAGCAGCGGGCGGGACTCGCCCGTCACAGATACGCAGTATTTT. It specifies CASSGRDSPVTDTQYF. The rearrangement joins TRBV7-9 to TRBJ2-3; weak D call: TRBD2 (6 bases). Germline CDR1 SEHNR, CDR2 FQNEAQ (reference sequence). Trimming took 5 bases from V and 2 from J, leaving 17 bases between them. This CDR3 is built from 16 residues.

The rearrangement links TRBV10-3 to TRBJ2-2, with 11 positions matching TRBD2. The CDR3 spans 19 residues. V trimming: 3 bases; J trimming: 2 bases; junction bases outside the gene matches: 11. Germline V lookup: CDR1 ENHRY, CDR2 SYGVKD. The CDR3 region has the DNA TGTGCCATCAGTGATCTCATCCCGGGACTAGCGGATAACACCGGGGAGCTGTTTTTT. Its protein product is CAISDLIPGLADNTGELFF.

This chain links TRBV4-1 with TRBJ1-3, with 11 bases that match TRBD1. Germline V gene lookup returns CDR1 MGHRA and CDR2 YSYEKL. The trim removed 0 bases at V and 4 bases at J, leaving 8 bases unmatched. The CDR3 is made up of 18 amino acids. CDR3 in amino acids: CASSQEDGQGAPGNTIYF. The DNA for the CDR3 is TGCGCCAGCAGCCAAGAGGATGGACAGGGGGCGCCGGGAAACACCATATATTTT.

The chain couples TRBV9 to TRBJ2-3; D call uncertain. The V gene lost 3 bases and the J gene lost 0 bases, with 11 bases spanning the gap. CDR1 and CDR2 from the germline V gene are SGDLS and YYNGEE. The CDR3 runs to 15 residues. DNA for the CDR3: TGTGCCAGCAGCGCCCCTCGCGTTAGCACAGATACGCAGTATTTT. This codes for CASSAPRVSTDTQYF.

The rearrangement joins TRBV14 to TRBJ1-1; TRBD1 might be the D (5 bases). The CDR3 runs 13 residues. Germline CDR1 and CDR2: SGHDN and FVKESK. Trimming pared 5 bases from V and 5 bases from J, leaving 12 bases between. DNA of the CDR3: TGTGCCAGCAGCTCCAGGGAGGGGACTGAAGCTTTCTTT. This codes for CASSSREGTEAFF.

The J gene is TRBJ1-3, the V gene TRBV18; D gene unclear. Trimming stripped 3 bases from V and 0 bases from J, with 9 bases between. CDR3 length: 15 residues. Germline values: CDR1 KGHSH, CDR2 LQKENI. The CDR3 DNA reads TGTGCCAGCTCACCGACACACACCTCTGGAAACACCATATATTTT. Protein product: CASSPTHTSGNTIYF. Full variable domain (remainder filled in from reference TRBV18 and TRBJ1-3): NAGVMQNPRHLVRRRGQEARLRCSPMKGHSHVYWYRQLPEEGLKFMVYLQKENIIDESGMPKERFSAEFPKEGPSILRIQQVVRGDSAAYFCASSPTHTSGNTIYFGEGSWLTVV.

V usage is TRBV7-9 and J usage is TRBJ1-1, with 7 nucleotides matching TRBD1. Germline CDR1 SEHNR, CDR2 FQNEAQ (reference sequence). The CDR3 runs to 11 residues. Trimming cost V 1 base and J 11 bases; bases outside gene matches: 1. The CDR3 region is CASSLGQGAFF. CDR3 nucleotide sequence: TGTGCCAGCAGCTTAGGACAGGGCGCTTTCTTT.

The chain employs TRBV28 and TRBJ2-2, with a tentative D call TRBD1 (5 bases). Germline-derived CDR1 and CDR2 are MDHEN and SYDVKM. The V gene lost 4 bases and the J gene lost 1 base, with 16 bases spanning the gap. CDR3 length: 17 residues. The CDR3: CASSSTWGPVNTGELFF. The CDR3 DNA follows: TGTGCCAGCAGTTCTACGTGGGGCCCGGTGAACACCGGGGAGCTGTTTTTT. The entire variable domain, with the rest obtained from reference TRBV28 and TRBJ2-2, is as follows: DVKVTQSSRYLVKRTGEKVFLECVQDMDHENMFWYRQDPGLGLRLIYFSYDVKMKEKGDIPEGYSVSREKKERFSLILESASTNQTSMYLCASSSTWGPVNTGELFFGEGSRLTVL.

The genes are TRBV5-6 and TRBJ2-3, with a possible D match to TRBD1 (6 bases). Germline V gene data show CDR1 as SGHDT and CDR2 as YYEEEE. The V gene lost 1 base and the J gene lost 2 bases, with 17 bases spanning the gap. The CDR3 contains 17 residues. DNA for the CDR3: TGTGCCAGCAGCTTGAGATTTGTATCAGGGGTCACAGATACGCAGTATTTT. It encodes CASSLRFVSGVTDTQYF.

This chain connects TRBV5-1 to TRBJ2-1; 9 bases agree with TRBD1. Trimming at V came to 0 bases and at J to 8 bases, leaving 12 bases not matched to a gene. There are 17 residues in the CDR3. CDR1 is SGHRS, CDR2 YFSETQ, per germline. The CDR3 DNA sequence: TGCGCCAGCAGCTTGGCCGGGGGACAGGGCCCTGGGTATGAGCAGTTCTTC. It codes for CASSLAGGQGPGYEQFF.

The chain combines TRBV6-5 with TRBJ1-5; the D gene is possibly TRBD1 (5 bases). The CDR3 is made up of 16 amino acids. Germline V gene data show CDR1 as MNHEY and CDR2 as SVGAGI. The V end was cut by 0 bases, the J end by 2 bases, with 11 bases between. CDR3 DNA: TGTGCCAGCAGTTACTCGGGACTCAGCGGCAATCAGCCCCAGCATTTT. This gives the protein CASSYSGLSGNQPQHF.

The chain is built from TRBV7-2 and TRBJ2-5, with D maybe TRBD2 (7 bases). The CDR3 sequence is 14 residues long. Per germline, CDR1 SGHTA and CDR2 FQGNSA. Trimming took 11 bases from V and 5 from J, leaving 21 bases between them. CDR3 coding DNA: TGTGCCTTGGGGCCCAGGGGAGGGGGTGAGACCCAGTACTTC. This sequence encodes CALGPRGGGETQYF.

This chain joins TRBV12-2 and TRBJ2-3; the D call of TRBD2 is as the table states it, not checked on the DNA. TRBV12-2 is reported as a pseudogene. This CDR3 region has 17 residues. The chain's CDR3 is CASRFQIHLAATDTQYF. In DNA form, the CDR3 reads TGTGCAAGTCGCTTTCAGATCCATCTAGCGGCCACAGATACGCAGTATTTT.

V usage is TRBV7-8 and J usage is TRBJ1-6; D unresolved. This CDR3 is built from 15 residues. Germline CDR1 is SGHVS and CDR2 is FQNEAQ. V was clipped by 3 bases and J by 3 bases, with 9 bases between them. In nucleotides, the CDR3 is TGTGCCAGCAGCTTTCGGGATTTCTATAATTCACCCCTCCACTTT. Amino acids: CASSFRDFYNSPLHF.

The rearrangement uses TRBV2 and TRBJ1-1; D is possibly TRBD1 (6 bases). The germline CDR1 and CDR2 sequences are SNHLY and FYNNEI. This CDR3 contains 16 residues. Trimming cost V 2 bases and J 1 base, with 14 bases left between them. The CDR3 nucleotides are TGTGCCAGCAGTGAAAGGGGACATCTGACGAACACTGAAGCTTTCTTT. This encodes CASSERGHLTNTEAFF. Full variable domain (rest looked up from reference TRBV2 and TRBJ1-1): EPEVTQTPSHQVTQMGQEVILRCVPISNHLYFYWYRQILGQKVEFLVSFYNNEISEKSEIFDDQFSVERPDGSNFTLKIRSTKLEDSAMYFCASSERGHLTNTEAFFGQGTRLTVV.

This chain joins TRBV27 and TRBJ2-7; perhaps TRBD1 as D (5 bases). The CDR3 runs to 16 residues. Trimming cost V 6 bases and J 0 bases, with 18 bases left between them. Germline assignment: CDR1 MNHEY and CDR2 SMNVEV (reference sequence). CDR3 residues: CASRDIGHPSSYEQYF. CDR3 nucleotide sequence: TGTGCCAGCAGAGACATTGGACACCCTAGCTCCTACGAGCAGTACTTC.